This T cell receptor (beta chain) was captured in a study of cytomegalovirus exposure and HLA in healthy donors. This PCR relied on a set of 60 Vbeta primers and 13 Jbeta primers. The assay was immunoSEQ multiplex PCR, and TCRdb's table has in-frame clones only and misses some. This repertoire shows roughly 200,000 clones, more than 65% found once; its top ten account for about 2.6%. CDR1 LNHDA and CDR2 SQIVND come from the germline V gene (reference sequence). The CDR3 loop spans 15 amino acids. Trimming shortened V by 1 base and J by 3 bases, and 12 bases separated the two germline ends. The TCR comes from a female donor in good health and CMV-seronegative. The V call is TRBV19, the J call TRBJ1-1; D is perhaps TRBD1 (5 bases). Source material: PBMCs. The CDR3 DNA sequence: TGTGCCAGTAGTATAGGCGGGGACGTCTACACTGAAGCTTTCTTT. This gives the protein CASSIGGDVYTEAFF. Together with reference TRBV19 and TRBJ1-1, the CDR3 gives the full variable domain: DGGITQSPKYLFRKEGQNVTLSCEQNLNHDAMYWYRQDPGQGLRLIYYSQIVNDFQKGDIAEGYSVSREKKESFPLTVTSAQKNPTAFYLCASSIGGDVYTEAFFGQGTRLTVV.